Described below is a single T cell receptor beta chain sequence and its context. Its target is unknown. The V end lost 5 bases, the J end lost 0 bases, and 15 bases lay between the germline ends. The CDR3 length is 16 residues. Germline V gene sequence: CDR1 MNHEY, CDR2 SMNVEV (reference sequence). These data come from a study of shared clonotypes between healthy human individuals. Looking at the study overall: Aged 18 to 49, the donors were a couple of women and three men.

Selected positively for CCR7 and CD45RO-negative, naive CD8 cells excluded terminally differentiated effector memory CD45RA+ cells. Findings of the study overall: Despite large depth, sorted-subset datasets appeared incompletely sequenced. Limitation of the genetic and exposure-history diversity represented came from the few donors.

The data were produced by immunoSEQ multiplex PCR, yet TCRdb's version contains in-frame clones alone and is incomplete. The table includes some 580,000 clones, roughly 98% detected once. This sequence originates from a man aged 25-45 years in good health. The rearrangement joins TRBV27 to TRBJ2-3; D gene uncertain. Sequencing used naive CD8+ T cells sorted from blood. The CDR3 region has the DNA TGTGCCAGCAGTGCAATACCAGGCCCTAGCACAGATACGCAGTATTTT. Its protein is CASSAIPGPSTDTQYF.